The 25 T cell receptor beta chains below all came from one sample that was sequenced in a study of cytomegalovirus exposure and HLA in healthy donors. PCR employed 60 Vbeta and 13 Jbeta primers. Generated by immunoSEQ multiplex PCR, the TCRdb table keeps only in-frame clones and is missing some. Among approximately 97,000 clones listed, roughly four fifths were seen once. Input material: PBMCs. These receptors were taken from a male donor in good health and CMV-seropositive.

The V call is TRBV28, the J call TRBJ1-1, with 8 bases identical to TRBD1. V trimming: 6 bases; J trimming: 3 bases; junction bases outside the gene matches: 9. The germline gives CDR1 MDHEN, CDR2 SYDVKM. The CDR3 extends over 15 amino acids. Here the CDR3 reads CASRTGGGGDTEAFF. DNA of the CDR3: TGTGCCAGCAGAACAGGGGGAGGTGGTGACACTGAAGCTTTCTTT.

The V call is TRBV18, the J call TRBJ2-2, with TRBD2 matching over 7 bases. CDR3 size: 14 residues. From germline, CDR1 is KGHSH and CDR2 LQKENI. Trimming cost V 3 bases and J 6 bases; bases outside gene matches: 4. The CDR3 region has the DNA TGTGCCAGCTCACCGGCGGGAGTTGCCGGGGAGCTGTTTTTT. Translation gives CASSPAGVAGELFF.

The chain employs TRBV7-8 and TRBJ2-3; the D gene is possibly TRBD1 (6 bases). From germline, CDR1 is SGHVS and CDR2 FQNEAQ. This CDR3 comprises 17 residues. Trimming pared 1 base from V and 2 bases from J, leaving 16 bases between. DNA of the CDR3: TGTGCCAGCAGCTTAGGGATCGTGCAGGGGATCACAGATACGCAGTATTTT. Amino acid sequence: CASSLGIVQGITDTQYF.

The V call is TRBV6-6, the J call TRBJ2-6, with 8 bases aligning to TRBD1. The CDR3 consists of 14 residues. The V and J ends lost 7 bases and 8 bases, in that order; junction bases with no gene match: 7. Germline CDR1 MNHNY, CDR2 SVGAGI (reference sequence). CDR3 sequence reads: CASIQTGGSNVLTF. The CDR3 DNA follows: TGTGCCAGCATCCAAACAGGGGGTTCCAACGTCCTGACTTTC.

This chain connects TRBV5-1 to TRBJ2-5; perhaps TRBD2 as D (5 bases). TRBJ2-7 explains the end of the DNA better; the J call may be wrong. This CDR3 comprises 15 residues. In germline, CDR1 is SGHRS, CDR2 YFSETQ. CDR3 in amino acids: CASSLAGVASYEQYF. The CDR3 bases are TGCGCCAGCAGCTTGGCCGGGGTGGCCTCCTACGAGCAGTACTTC.

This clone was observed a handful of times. CDR3 DNA sequence: TGTGCTGGAAGCGTGTTGGGGGGAGTTAATGAAAAACTGTTTTTT. This codes for CAGSVLGGVNEKLFF. The V and J genes are TRBV30 and TRBJ1-4; weak D call: TRBD1 (5 bases). The CDR3 totals 15 residues. Germline assignment: CDR1 GTSNPN and CDR2 SVGIG (reference sequence).

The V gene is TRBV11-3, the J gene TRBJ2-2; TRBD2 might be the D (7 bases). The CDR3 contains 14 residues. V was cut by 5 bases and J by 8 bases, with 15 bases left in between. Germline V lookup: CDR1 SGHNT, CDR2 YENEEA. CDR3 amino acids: CASSTRGGTGELFF. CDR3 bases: TGTGCCAGCAGCACAAGGGGGGGTACGGGGGAGCTGTTTTTT.

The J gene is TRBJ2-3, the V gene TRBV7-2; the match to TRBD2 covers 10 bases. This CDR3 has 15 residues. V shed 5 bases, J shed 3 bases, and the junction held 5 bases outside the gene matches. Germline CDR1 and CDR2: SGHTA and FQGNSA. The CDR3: CASSALAGLTDTQYF. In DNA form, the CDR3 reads TGTGCCAGCAGCGCACTAGCGGGATTGACAGATACGCAGTATTTT.

The CDR3 region has the DNA TGTGCCAGCAAGCTTAGCTCTGGGGCCAACGTCCTGACTTTC. Translation gives CASKLSSGANVLTF. The V call is TRBV28, the J call TRBJ2-6; no reliable D call. The CDR3 totals 14 residues. V lost 7 bases, J lost 0 bases, and 7 bases lay in between. Germline assignment: CDR1 MDHEN and CDR2 SYDVKM.

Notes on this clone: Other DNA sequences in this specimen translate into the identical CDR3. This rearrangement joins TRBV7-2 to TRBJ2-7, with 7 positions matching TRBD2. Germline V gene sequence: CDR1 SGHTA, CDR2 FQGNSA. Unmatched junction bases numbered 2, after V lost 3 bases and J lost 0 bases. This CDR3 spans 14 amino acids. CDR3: CASSLGGNSYEQYF. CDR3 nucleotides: TGTGCCAGCAGCTTGGGAGGGAACTCCTACGAGCAGTACTTC.

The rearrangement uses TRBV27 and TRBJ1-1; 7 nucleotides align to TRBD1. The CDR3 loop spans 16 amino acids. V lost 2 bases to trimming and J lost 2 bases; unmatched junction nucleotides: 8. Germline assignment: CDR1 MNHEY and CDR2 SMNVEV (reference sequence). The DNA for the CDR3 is TGTGCCAGCAGTTTAAGGGGGCACCTCGGAAACACTGAAGCTTTCTTT. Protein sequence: CASSLRGHLGNTEAFF.

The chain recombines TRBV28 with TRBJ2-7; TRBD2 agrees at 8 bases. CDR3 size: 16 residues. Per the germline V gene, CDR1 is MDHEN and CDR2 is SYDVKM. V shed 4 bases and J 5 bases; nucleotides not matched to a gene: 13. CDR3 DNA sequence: TGTGCCAGCAGTTCTCCGGGAGGGCCCACCTTCGACGAGCAGTACTTC. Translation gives CASSSPGGPTFDEQYF.

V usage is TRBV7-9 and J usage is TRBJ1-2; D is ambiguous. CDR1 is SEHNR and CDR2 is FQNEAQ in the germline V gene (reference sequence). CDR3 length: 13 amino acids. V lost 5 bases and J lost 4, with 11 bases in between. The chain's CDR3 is CASSQANPYGYTF. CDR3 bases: TGTGCCAGCAGCCAGGCGAATCCCTATGGCTACACCTTC. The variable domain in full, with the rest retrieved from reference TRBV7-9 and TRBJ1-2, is DTGVSQNPRHKITKRGQNVTFRCDPISEHNRLYWYRQTLGQGPEFLTYFQNEAQLEKSRLLSDRFSAERPKGSFSTLEIQRTEQGDSAMYLCASSQANPYGYTFGSGTRLTVV.

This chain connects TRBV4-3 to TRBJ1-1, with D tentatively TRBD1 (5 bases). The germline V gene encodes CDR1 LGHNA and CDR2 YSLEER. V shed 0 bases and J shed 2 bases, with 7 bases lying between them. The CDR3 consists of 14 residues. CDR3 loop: CASSQEGGNTEAFF. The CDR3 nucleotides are TGCGCCAGCAGCCAAGAGGGGGGAAACACTGAAGCTTTCTTT.

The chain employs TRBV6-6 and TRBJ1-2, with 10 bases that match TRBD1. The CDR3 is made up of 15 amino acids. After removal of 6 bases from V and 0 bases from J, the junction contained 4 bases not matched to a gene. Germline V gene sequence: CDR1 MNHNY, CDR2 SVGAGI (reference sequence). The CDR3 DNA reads TGTGCCAGCAGCAGGGACAGGGGATCTAACTATGGCTACACCTTC. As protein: CASSRDRGSNYGYTF.

The CDR3 is CASRGQGATYYEQYF. The CDR3 DNA follows: TGCGCCAGCAGAGGACAGGGGGCTACCTACTACGAGCAGTACTTC. V gene TRBV10-2 combines with J gene TRBJ2-5; 11 nucleotides line up with TRBD1. The better agreement between TRBJ2-7 and the DNA end casts doubt on the J call. The CDR3 sequence is 15 residues long. The germline V gene encodes CDR1 WSHSY and CDR2 SAAADI.

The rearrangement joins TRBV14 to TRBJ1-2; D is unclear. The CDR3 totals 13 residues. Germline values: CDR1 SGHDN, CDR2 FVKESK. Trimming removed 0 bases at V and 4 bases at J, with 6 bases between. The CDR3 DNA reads TGTGCCAGCAGCCAAGACATAGCCTATGGCTACACCTTC. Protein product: CASSQDIAYGYTF.

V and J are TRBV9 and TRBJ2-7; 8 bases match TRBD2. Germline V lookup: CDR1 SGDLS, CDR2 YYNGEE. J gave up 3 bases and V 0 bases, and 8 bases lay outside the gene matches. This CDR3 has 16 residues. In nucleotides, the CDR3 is TGTGCCAGCAGCGTAGCATCGCCAGCGGGAGTCTACGAGCAGTACTTC. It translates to CASSVASPAGVYEQYF.

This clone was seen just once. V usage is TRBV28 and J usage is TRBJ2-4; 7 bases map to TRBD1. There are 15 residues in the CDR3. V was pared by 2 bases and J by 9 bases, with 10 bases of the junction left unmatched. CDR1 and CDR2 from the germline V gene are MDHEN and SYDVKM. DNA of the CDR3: TGTGCCAGCAGTTTACCCGCTCAAGGGGGCGGCATTCAGTACTTC. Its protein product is CASSLPAQGGGIQYF.

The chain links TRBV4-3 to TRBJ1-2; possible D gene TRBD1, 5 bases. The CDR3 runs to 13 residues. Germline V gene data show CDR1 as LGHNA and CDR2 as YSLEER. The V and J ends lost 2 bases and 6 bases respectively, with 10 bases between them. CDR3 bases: TGCGCCAGCAGCCAACAGGGTTTGCATGGCTACACCTTC. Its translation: CASSQQGLHGYTF.

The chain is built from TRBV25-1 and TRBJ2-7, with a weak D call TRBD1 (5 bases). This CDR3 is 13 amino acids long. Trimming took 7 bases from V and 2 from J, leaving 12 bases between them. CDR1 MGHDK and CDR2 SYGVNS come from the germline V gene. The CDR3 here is CASNRGEAYEQYF. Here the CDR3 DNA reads TGTGCCAGCAATAGGGGCGAGGCCTACGAGCAGTACTTC.

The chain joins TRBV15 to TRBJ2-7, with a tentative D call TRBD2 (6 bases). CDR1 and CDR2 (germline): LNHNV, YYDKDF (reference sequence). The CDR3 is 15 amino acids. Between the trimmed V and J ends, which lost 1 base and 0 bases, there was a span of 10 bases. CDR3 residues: CATSRVEGSSYEQYF. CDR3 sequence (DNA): TGTGCCACCAGCAGAGTGGAGGGGAGCTCCTACGAGCAGTACTTC. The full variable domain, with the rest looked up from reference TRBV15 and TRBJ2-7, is DAMVIQNPRYQVTQFGKPVTLSCSQTLNHNVMYWYQQKSSQAPKLLFHYYDKDFNNEADTPDNFQSRRPNTSFCFLDIRSPGLGDTAMYLCATSRVEGSSYEQYFGPGTRLTVT.

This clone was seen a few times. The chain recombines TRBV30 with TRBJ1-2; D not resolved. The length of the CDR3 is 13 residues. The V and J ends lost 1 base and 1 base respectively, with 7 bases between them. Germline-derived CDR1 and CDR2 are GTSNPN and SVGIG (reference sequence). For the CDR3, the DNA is TGTGCCTGGAGTGCCAACTTTAACTATGGCTACACCTTC. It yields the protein CAWSANFNYGYTF.

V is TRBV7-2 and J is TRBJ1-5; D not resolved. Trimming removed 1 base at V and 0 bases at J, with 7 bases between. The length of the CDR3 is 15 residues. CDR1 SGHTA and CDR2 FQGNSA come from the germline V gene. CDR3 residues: CASSLEQNSNQPQHF. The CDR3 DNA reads TGTGCCAGCAGCTTAGAGCAAAATAGCAATCAGCCCCAGCATTTT.

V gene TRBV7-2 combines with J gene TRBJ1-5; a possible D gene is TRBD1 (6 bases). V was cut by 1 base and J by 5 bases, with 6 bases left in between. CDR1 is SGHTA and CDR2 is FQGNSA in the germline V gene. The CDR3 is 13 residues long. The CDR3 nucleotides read TGTGCCAGCAGCTTAGGGACAGATCAGCCCCAGCATTTT. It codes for CASSLGTDQPQHF. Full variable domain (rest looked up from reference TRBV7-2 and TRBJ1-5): GAGVSQSPSNKVTEKGKDVELRCDPISGHTALYWYRQSLGQGLEFLIYFQGNSAPDKSGLPSDRFSAERTGGSVSTLTIQRTQQEDSAVYLCASSLGTDQPQHFGDGTRLSIL.